These T cell receptor beta chains were read from a single sample in a study of blood T cell repertoires in COVID-19. Sequenced by immunoSEQ multiplex PCR; TCRdb stores in-frame clones only, minus some. The sample yields around 95,000 clones, about 77% seen once. The sequencing sample was made of peripheral blood. The origin of the receptors is a woman aged 70-85 years with acute or convalescent COVID-19. Both conserved end residues are part of each CDR3. Fields, in order: clone size, J gene, V gene, D gene, CDR3 length, CDR3 protein, CDR3 DNA. A D gene is named only where the DNA matches it firmly. A clone size is listed for some rows: how often the clone was seen (once, few, many), or a class if it is expanded.

abundance: NA
j_gene: TRBJ2-1
v_gene: TRBV25-1
d_gene: TRBD2
len: 16
CDR3aa: CASSELGSGAYNEQFF
CDR3nt: TGTGCCAGCAGTGAATTGGGTAGCGGGGCCTACAATGAGCAGTTCTTC

abundance: NA
j_gene: TRBJ1-6
v_gene: TRBV4-3
d_gene: NA
len: 15
CDR3aa: CASSQEDSGASPLHF
CDR3nt: TGCGCCAGCAGCCAAGAGGACAGTGGAGCTTCACCCCTCCACTTT

abundance: once
j_gene: TRBJ1-5
v_gene: TRBV7-7
d_gene: NA
len: 16
CDR3aa: CASSSRRGCFEPPQHF
CDR3nt: TGTGCCAGCAGCTCCCGAAGGGGGTGCTTCGAGCCGCCCCAGCATTTT

abundance: NA
j_gene: TRBJ2-3
v_gene: TRBV30
d_gene: NA
len: 14
CDR3aa: CAWREGAAPDTQYF
CDR3nt: TGTGCCTGGAGAGAAGGGGCGGCCCCAGATACGCAGTATTTT

abundance: NA
j_gene: TRBJ2-5
v_gene: TRBV11-3
d_gene: TRBD1
len: 16
CDR3aa: CASSLEGTGGRETQYF
CDR3nt: TGTGCCAGCAGCTTAGAGGGGACAGGGGGCCGGGAGACCCAGTACTTC

abundance: NA
j_gene: TRBJ2-7
v_gene: TRBV18
d_gene: NA
len: 14
CDR3aa: CASSPTAESYEQYF
CDR3nt: TGTGCCAGCTCACCAACGGCGGAGAGTTACGAGCAGTACTTC

abundance: NA
j_gene: TRBJ2-2
v_gene: TRBV30
d_gene: TRBD2
len: 14
CDR3aa: CAWRGTGGAGELFF
CDR3nt: TGTGCCTGGAGGGGGACGGGAGGGGCCGGGGAGCTGTTTTTT

abundance: NA
j_gene: TRBJ1-2
v_gene: TRBV2
d_gene: NA
len: 13
CDR3aa: CASSVSANYGYTF
CDR3nt: TGTGCCAGCAGTGTTTCAGCTAACTATGGCTACACCTTC

abundance: NA
j_gene: TRBJ2-2
v_gene: TRBV6-4
d_gene: TRBD2
len: 15
CDR3aa: CASRGLAGNTGELFF
CDR3nt: TGTGCCAGCAGAGGACTAGCGGGGAACACCGGGGAGCTGTTTTTT

abundance: few
j_gene: TRBJ2-5
v_gene: TRBV3-1/TRBV3-2
d_gene: TRBD2
len: 15
CDR3aa: CASSQRGGRSETQYF
CDR3nt: TGTGCCAGCAGCCAACGGGGGGGCCGATCCGAGACCCAGTACTTC

abundance: NA
j_gene: TRBJ1-1
v_gene: TRBV28
d_gene: NA
len: 14
CDR3aa: CATVRGGPNTEAFF
CDR3nt: TGTGCCACCGTGAGAGGAGGGCCGAACACTGAAGCTTTCTTT

abundance: NA
j_gene: TRBJ2-2
v_gene: TRBV3-1/TRBV3-2
d_gene: TRBD1
len: 14
CDR3aa: CASSQGTGGRELFF
CDR3nt: TGTGCCAGCAGCCAAGGGACAGGGGGCCGGGAGCTGTTTTTT

abundance: NA
j_gene: TRBJ1-1
v_gene: TRBV30
d_gene: TRBD1
len: 13
CDR3aa: CAWSKQGYTEAFF
CDR3nt: TGTGCCTGGAGCAAACAGGGGTACACTGAAGCTTTCTTT

abundance: NA
j_gene: TRBJ1-1
v_gene: TRBV6-6
d_gene: NA
len: 12
CDR3aa: CASSYQDTEAFF
CDR3nt: TGTGCCAGCAGTTACCAGGACACTGAAGCTTTCTTT

abundance: few
j_gene: TRBJ1-1
v_gene: TRBV30
d_gene: TRBD1
len: 14
CDR3aa: CAWSFTGGNTEAFF
CDR3nt: TGTGCCTGGAGTTTCACAGGGGGTAACACTGAAGCTTTCTTT

abundance: NA
j_gene: TRBJ2-5
v_gene: TRBV11-2
d_gene: NA
len: 15
CDR3aa: CASSLDSQGGETQYF
CDR3nt: TGTGCCAGCAGCTTAGATAGCCAGGGGGGAGAGACCCAGTACTTC

abundance: NA
j_gene: TRBJ2-2
v_gene: TRBV4-3
d_gene: TRBD2
len: 19
CDR3aa: CASSQDRPGLARGTGELFF
CDR3nt: TGCGCCAGCAGCCAAGATCGTCCCGGACTAGCGAGGGGCACCGGGGAGCTGTTTTTT

abundance: NA
j_gene: TRBJ1-5
v_gene: TRBV27
d_gene: NA
len: 14
CDR3aa: CASSLSGANQPQHF
CDR3nt: TGTGCCAGCAGTTTGAGCGGGGCAAATCAGCCCCAGCATTTT

abundance: NA
j_gene: TRBJ2-6
v_gene: TRBV2
d_gene: NA
len: 15
CDR3aa: CASNGGSSGANVLTF
CDR3nt: TGTGCCAGCAACGGTGGGAGCTCTGGGGCCAACGTCCTGACTTTC

abundance: once
j_gene: TRBJ1-2
v_gene: TRBV5-1
d_gene: NA
len: 14
CDR3aa: CASSLEYTNYGYTF
CDR3nt: TGCGCCAGCAGCTTAGAATACACGAACTATGGCTACACCTTC